This T cell receptor (beta chain) was sequenced during a study of cytomegalovirus exposure and HLA in healthy donors. Points from the study as a whole: Versus the roughly 640-donor mean, an Asian-associated ancestry cluster reportedly showed fewer N-insertions in a later analysis.

This CDR3 is built from 16 residues. V lost 5 bases, J lost 4 bases, and 19 bases lay in between. CDR1 and CDR2 (germline): SGHNT, YENEEA. Amplification used 60 Vbeta primers and 13 Jbeta primers. TCRdb's copy holds only in-frame clones and misses some; the assay was immunoSEQ multiplex PCR. The repertoire has some 190,000 clones, over 75% of them found once; the top ten carry about 1.8%. To note about this clone: Its antigen remains unknown.

Sequencing used PBMCs. This receptor was obtained from a man aged 18 to 29 in good health and CMV-seronegative. The chain carries TRBV11-3 and TRBJ2-3; D remains ambiguous. The CDR3 protein is CASSLTPTRRPDTQYF. The CDR3 DNA reads as TGTGCCAGCAGCCTTACACCGACAAGGCGTCCAGATACGCAGTATTTT.